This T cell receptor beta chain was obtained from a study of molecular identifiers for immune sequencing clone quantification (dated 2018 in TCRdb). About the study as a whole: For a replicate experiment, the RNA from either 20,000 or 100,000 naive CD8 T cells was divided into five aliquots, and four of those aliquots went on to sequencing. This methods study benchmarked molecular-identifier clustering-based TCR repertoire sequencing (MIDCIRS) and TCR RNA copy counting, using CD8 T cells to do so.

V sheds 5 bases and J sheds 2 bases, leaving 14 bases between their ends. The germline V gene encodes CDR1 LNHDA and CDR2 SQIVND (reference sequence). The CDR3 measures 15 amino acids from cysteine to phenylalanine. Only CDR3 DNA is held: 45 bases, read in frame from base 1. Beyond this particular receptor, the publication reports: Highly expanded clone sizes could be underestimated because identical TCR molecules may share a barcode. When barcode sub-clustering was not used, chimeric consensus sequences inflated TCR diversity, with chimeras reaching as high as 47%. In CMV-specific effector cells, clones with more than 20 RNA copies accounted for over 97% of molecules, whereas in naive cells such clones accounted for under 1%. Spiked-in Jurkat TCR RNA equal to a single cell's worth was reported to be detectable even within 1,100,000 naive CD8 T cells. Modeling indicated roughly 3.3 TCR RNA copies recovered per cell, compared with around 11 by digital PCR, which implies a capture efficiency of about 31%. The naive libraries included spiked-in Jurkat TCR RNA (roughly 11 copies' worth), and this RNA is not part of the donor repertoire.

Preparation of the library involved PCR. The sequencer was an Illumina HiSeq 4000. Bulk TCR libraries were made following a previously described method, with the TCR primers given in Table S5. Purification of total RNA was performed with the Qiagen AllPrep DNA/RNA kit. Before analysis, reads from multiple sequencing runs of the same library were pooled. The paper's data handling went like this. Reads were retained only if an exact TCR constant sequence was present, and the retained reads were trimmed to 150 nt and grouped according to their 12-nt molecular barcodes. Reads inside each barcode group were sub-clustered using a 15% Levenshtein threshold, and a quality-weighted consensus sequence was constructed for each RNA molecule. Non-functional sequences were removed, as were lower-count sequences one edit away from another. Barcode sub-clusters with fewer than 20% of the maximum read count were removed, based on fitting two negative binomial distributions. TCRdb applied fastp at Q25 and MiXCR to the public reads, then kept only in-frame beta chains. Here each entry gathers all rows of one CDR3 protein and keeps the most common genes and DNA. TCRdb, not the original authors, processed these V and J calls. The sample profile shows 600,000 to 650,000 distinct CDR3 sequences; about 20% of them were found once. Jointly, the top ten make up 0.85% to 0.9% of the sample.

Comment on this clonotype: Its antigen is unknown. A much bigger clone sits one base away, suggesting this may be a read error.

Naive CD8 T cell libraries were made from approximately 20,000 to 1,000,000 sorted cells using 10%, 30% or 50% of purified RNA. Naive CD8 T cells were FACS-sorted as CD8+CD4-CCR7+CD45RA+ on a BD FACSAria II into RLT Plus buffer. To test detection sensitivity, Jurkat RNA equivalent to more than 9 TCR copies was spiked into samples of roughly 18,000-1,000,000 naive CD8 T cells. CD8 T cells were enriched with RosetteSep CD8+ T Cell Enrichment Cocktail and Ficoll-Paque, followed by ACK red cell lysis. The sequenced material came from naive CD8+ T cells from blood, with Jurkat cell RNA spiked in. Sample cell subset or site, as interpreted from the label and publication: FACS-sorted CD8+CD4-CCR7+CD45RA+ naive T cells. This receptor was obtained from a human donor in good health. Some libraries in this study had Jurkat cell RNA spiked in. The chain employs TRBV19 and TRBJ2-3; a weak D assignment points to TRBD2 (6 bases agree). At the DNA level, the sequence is TGTGCCAGTAGTTCTGGCGGGGTTTACACAGATACGCAGTATTTT. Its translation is CASSSGGVYTDTQYF.